The clone carrying this TCR beta chain appeared a few times. This sample was included in a study of blood T cells in healthy people across ages. Next came a second PCR, run for about 7 to 12 cycles, which used a sample-barcoded 5' primer along with a J-beta primer mix. TCRdb re-analysed the 5' RACE reads in MiXCR, keeping a single row per CDR3 protein. The data show about 1,500,000 distinct CDR3 sequences, with approximately 40% seen just once and roughly 7.7% held by the top ten. The CDR3 length is 15 residues. Germline V gene data show CDR1 as ENHRY and CDR2 as SYGVKD. Trimming left V 3 bases short and J 7 bases short, with 16 bases between.

The rearrangement joins TRBV10-3 to TRBJ2-1, with D perhaps matching TRBD1 (5 bases). The sample comprised blood. The receptor was derived from a woman aged 18-35 years in good health. DNA for the CDR3: TGTGCCATCAGTGAAGATGGGCAGGGCCGGAATGAGCAGTTCTTC. It yields the protein CAISEDGQGRNEQFF.